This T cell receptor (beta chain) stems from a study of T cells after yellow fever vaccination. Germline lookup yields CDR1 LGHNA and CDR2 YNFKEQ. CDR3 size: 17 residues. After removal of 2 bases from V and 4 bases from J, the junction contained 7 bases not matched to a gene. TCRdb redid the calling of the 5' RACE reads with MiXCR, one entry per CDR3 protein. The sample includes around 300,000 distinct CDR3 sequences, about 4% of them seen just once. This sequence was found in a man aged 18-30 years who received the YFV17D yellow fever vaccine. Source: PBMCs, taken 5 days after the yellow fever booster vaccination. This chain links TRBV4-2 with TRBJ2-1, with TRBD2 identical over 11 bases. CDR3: CASSQLIAGGPYNEQFF. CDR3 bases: TGTGCCAGCAGCCAACTGATAGCGGGGGGGCCTTACAATGAGCAGTTCTTC.